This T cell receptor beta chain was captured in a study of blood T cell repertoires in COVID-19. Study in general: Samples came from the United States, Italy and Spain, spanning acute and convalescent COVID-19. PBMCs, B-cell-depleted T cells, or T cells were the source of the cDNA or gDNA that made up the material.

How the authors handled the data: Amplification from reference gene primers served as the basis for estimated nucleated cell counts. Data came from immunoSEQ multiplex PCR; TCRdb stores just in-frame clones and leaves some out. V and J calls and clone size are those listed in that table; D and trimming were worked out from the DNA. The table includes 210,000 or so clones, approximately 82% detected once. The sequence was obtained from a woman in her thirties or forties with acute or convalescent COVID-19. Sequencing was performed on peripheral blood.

As DNA, the CDR3 is TGTGCCAGCAGCAAAACAGGGTTCGATCAGCCCCAGCATTTT. Its translation is CASSKTGFDQPQHF. The rearrangement joins TRBV6-5 to TRBJ1-5; perhaps TRBD1 as D (6 bases). This CDR3 contains 14 residues. Trimming cost V 6 bases and J 5 bases, with 14 bases left between them. Germline CDR1 MNHEY, CDR2 SVGAGI.